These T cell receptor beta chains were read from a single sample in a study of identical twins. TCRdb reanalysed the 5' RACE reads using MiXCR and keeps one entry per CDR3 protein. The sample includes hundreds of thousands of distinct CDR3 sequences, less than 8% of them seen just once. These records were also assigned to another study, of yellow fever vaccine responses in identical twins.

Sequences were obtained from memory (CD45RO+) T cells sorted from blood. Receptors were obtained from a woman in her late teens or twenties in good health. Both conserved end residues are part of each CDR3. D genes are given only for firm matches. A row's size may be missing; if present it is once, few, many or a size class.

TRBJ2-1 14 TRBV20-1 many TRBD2 TGCAGTGCCCTGATCAGGGTAATAGCGGGAGGGCAGTTCTTC CSALIRVIAGGQFF
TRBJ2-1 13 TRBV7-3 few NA TGTGCCAGCAGCCACGGACTTAACAATGAGCAGTTCTTC CASSHGLNNEQFF
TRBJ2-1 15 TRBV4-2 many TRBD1 TGTGCCAGCAGCCAAGAAGTGACAGGGGGCTTTGAGCAGTTCTTC CASSQEVTGGFEQFF
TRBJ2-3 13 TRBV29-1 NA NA TGCAGCGTTTATGGGAGAAGCACAGATACGCAGTATTTT CSVYGRSTDTQYF
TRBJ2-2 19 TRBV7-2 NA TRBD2 TGTGCCAGCAGCTTAGCCCGGTTAGCGGGAGGAGAGAACACCGGGGAGCTGTTTTTT CASSLARLAGGENTGELFF
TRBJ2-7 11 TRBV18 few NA TGTGCCAGCTCGCATAACACCGAGCAGTACTTC CASSHNTEQYF
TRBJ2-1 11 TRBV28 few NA TGTGCCAGCAGTTTGGGAATCGAGCAGTTCTTC CASSLGIEQFF
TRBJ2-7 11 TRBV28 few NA TGTGCCAGCAGTTGGGGCAGCGAGCAGTACTTC CASSWGSEQYF
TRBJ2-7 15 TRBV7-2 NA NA TGTGCCAGCAGCCCCAGGACTGCTTCCTCCTACGAGCAGTACTTC CASSPRTASSYEQYF
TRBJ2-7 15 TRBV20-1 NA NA TGCAGTGCCCAGAGCCCCCTCGCCTACCTCTACGAGCAGTACTTC CSAQSPLAYLYEQYF
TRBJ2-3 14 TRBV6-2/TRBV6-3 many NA TGTGCCAGCAGCCTCTCGACAAGCACAGATACGCAGTATTTT CASSLSTSTDTQYF
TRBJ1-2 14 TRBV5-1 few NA TGCGCCAGCAGGGACTCAGGATCCATGGGCGGCTACACCTTC CASRDSGSMGGYTF
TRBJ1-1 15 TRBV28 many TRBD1 TGTGCCAGCAGCCTTGACAGGGGTGGGAACACTGAAGCTTTCTTT CASSLDRGGNTEAFF
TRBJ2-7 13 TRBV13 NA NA TGTGCCAGCAGCTTTGAGCGGCGGTACGAGCAGTACTTC CASSFERRYEQYF
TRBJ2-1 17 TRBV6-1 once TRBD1 TGTGCCAGCACCCAGGGGACAGGCGGCACCACCCGCAATGAGCAGTTCTTC CASTQGTGGTTRNEQFF
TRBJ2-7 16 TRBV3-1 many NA TGTGCCAGCAGCCAAAGGCGGGGATCCGCAACCTACGAGCAGTACTTC CASSQRRGSATYEQYF
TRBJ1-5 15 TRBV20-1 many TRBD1 TGCAGTGCTAGAGATCAGGGGGCGGGTAATCAGCCCCAGCATTTT CSARDQGAGNQPQHF
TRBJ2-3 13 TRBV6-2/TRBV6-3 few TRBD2 TGTGCCAGCAGCGGGAGGGACACAGATACGCAGTATTTT CASSGRDTDTQYF
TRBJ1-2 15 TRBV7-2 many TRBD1 TGTGCCAGCAGCCTTTTTCCGACAGGGGAGGATGGCTACACCTTC CASSLFPTGEDGYTF
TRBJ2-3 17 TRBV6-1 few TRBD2 TGTGCCAGCAGTCGCCCTAACCTAGCGGGCCACACAGATACGCAGTATTTT CASSRPNLAGHTDTQYF
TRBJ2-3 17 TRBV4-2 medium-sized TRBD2 TGTGCCAGCAGCCAAGAAGGCTTGCGGGGGGGAGCAGATACGCAGTATTTT CASSQEGLRGGADTQYF
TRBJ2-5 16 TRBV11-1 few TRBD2 TGTGCCAGCAGCCTAGGGACTAGCGGCAACCAAGAGACCCAGTACTTC CASSLGTSGNQETQYF
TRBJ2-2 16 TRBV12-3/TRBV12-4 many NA TGTGCCAGCAGCCGTCAGGTTACCGCGAACACCGGGGAGCTGTTTTTT CASSRQVTANTGELFF
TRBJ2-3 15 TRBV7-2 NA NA TGTGCCAGCAGCTTCGTCGGGGGCCTCACAGATACGCAGTATTTT CASSFVGGLTDTQYF
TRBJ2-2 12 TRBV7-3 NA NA TGTGCCAGCCGGGGGCACACCGGGGAGCTGTTTTTT CASRGHTGELFF
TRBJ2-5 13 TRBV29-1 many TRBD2 TGCAGCGTCCGTCCACTAGCGGGGGAGACCCAGTACTTC CSVRPLAGETQYF
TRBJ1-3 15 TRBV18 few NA TGTGCCAGCTCACCAATCCAGAGCTCTGGAAACACCATATATTTT CASSPIQSSGNTIYF
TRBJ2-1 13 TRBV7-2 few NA TGTGCCAGCAGCTTAGACCCGGTAAATGAGCAGTTCTTC CASSLDPVNEQFF
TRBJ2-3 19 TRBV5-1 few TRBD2 TGCGCCAGCAGCTTGGAAGGGACTAGCGGGAGGTTCGGCACAGATACGCAGTATTTT CASSLEGTSGRFGTDTQYF
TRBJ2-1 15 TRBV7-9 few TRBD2 TGTGCCAGCAGCTCTAGCGGGGGCTCCTACGATGAGCAGTTCTTC CASSSSGGSYDEQFF
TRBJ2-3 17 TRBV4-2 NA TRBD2 TGTGCCAGCAGCCAGGCCTCTGGTCGGGGGGGCACAGATACGCAGTATTTT CASSQASGRGGTDTQYF
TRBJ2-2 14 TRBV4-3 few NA TGCGCCAGCAGCCTCACGTTAAACACCGGGGAGCTGTTTTTT CASSLTLNTGELFF
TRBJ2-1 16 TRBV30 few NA TGTGCCTGGAGTGTAGGCATGACAGGACCCTACAATGAGCAGTTCTTC CAWSVGMTGPYNEQFF
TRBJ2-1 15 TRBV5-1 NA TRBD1 TGCGCCAGCAGCTTCCAGGACAGGGGGCCTGGTGAGCAGTTCTTC CASSFQDRGPGEQFF
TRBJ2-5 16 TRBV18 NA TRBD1 TGTGCCAGCTCACCACCGGGACAGGGGGTTTGGGAGACCCAGTACTTC CASSPPGQGVWETQYF
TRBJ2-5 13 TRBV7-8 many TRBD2 TGTGCCAGCAGCTCAAGCAGCGGGAGGGCCCCGTACTTC CASSSSSGRAPYF
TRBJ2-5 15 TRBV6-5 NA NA TGTGCCAGCAGTTCGTCATCGGCCCCGGGGGAGACCCAGTACTTC CASSSSSAPGETQYF
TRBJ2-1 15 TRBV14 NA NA TGTGCCAGCAGCCAATTCGGGGGGCAATACAATGAGCAGTTCTTC CASSQFGGQYNEQFF
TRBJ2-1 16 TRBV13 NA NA TGTGCCAGCAGCGACACAGGTCGATCAGCGGTCAATGAGCAGTTCTTC CASSDTGRSAVNEQFF
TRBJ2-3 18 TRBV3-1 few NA TGTGCCAGCAGCCAAGTGTGGGGCAGGCTAACTAGCACAGATACGCAGTATTTT CASSQVWGRLTSTDTQYF
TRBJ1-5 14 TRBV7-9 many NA TGTGCCAGCAGCCTTGGACTCGATAATCAGCCCCAGCATTTT CASSLGLDNQPQHF
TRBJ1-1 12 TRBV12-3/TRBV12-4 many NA TGTGCCAGCAGTTTACAGGGACTTGAAGCTTTCTTT CASSLQGLEAFF
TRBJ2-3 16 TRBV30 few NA TGTGCCTGGAGTATCAAGGGTTGGAGTACCACAGATACGCAGTATTTT CAWSIKGWSTTDTQYF
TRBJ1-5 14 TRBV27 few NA TGTGCCACGTCACCGGGGACACTTTATCAGCCCCAGCATTTT CATSPGTLYQPQHF
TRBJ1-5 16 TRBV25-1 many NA TGTGCCAGCAGTGAGGGGTCTGCCAAAAGCAATCAGCCCCAGCATTTT CASSEGSAKSNQPQHF
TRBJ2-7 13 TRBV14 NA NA TGTGCCAGCAGCCTAGGACTACTTTACGAGCAGTACTTC CASSLGLLYEQYF
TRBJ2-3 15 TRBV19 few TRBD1 TGTGCCAGTCGTCCGACAGGGGGCGGCACAGATACGCAGTATTTT CASRPTGGGTDTQYF
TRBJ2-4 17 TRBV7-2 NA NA TGTGCCAGCAGCACACAACCTTGGGACGGGATGAAAAACATTCAGTACTTC CASSTQPWDGMKNIQYF
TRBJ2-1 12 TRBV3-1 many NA TGTGCCAGCAGCCAAGTAGACAATGAGCAGTTCTTC CASSQVDNEQFF
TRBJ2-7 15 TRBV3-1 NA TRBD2 TGTGCCAGCAGCCAAGGTAGCGGGAGAAATCACGAGCAGTACTTC CASSQGSGRNHEQYF
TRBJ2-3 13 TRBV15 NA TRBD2 TGTGCCATTAAACGGGGGGGCCGGGATACGCAGTATTTT CAIKRGGRDTQYF
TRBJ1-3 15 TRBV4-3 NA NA TGCGCCAGCAGCCAAGAGTGGAAAGGGCCCACCACCATATATTTT CASSQEWKGPTTIYF
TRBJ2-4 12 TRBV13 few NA TGTGCCAGCAGCACCGCGACAGGCTCTCAGTACTTC CASSTATGSQYF
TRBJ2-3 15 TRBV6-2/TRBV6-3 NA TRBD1 TGTGCCAGCAGTTACAGACAGGGGGCATTAAATACGCAGTATTTT CASSYRQGALNTQYF